The text below deals with one T cell receptor beta chain. Germline V gene data show CDR1 as SQVTM and CDR2 as ANQGSEA. With 2 bases clipped from V and 0 bases from J, the junction kept 2 bases outside the gene matches. CDR3 length: 16 amino acids. Per the study methods: Nucleated cell number was recorded as an estimate derived from reference gene primer amplification. The assay was immunoSEQ multiplex PCR, and TCRdb's table has in-frame clones only and misses some. The V and J calls and clone size come from that table; D and trimming were worked out from the DNA. The table has more than 95,000 clones, about 86% seen once; the top ten hold approximately 38%. The sample is drawn from a study of blood T cell repertoires in COVID-19. Study details: Samples taken during acute and convalescent COVID-19 were collected in the United States, Italy and Spain. PBMCs, B-cell-depleted T cells, or T cells were the source of the cDNA or gDNA that made up the material.

The receptor's source is an elderly man with acute or convalescent COVID-19. The chain employs TRBV29-1 and TRBJ2-1; 12 nucleotides line up with TRBD2. The source material was peripheral blood. The chain's CDR3 is CSVELGLAGSYNEQFF. DNA for the CDR3: TGCAGCGTTGAATTGGGACTAGCGGGCTCCTACAATGAGCAGTTCTTC.